The 20 T cell receptor beta chains below were found in one sample sequenced in a study of CD8+ T cells in alopecia areata. The sequencing template was cDNA reverse transcribed from extracted RNA. This table comes from immunoSEQ multiplex PCR, and its TCRdb copy is limited to in-frame clones, with some not included. This sample has 75,000 to 100,000 clones; more than 35% occur once, and the top ten carry roughly 1.3%. Sequencing was done on a sample of CD4+ T cells sorted from blood. These receptors were obtained from a human donor with alopecia areata.

This chain joins TRBV6-5 and TRBJ1-1; TRBD1 matches at 7 bases. The length of the CDR3 is 15 residues. The junction had 7 bases not matched to a gene; V was cut back by 5 bases and J by 1 base. The germline V gene has CDR1 MNHEY and CDR2 SVGAGI. The CDR3 here is CASSIQGSGNTEAFF. DNA of the CDR3: TGTGCCAGCAGTATACAGGGGTCAGGGAACACTGAAGCTTTCTTT.

The rearrangement joins TRBV30 to TRBJ1-5; tentatively, D is TRBD1 (6 bases). The CDR3 has 14 residues. Between the trimmed V and J ends, which lost 2 bases and 6 bases, there was a span of 14 bases. Per germline, CDR1 GTSNPN and CDR2 SVGIG (reference sequence). The CDR3 sequence: CAWSTNRATQPQHF. DNA of the CDR3: TGTGCCTGGAGTACAAACAGGGCCACTCAGCCCCAGCATTTT.

This clone was seen more than once but under ten times. The V call is TRBV28, the J call TRBJ2-1, with 10 bases fitting TRBD2. The CDR3 spans 15 residues. Per germline, CDR1 MDHEN and CDR2 SYDVKM. V was pared by 6 bases and J by 7 bases, with 9 bases of the junction left unmatched. CDR3 amino acids: CASSSGASGSNEQFF. DNA for the CDR3: TGTGCCAGCAGCTCCGGGGCTAGCGGGAGTAATGAGCAGTTCTTC.

A few counts support this clone. The chain joins TRBV28 to TRBJ1-4, with 10 positions matching TRBD1. V lost 3 bases, J lost 11 bases, and 6 bases stayed unmatched. The length of the CDR3 is 14 residues. Germline V gene lookup returns CDR1 MDHEN and CDR2 SYDVKM. CDR3 sequence: CASSLRDRGGKLFF. CDR3 DNA: TGTGCCAGCAGTTTGCGGGACAGGGGTGGTAAACTGTTTTTT.

This clone was counted once. The chain combines TRBV27 with TRBJ1-2, with D unclear. The CDR3 covers 14 residues. In germline, CDR1 is MNHEY, CDR2 SMNVEV (reference sequence). Trimming took 2 bases from V and 2 from J, leaving 9 bases between them. CDR3 bases: TGTGCCAGCAGTTTACGTTCAGGAAACTATGGCTACACCTTC. Translated: CASSLRSGNYGYTF.

The rearrangement links TRBV4-2 to TRBJ2-2; 7 bases are shared with TRBD2. This CDR3 has 14 amino acids. Germline V gives CDR1 LGHNA, CDR2 YNFKEQ. J gave up 6 bases and V 0 bases, and 1 base lay outside the gene matches. The CDR3 DNA follows: TGTGCCAGCAGCCAAGATCGGGGGGCCGGGGAGCTGTTTTTT. Protein product: CASSQDRGAGELFF.

This clone was detected only a few times. This rearrangement joins TRBV7-9 to TRBJ2-3; possible D gene TRBD1, 6 bases. Germline CDR1 reads SEHNR; CDR2 reads FQNEAQ (reference sequence). The germline V and J ends were trimmed by 5 bases and 0 bases, with 12 bases remaining between them. This CDR3 is 15 amino acids long. The CDR3 loop is CASSNRDTSTDTQYF. The CDR3 DNA reads as TGTGCCAGCAGCAACCGGGACACTAGCACAGATACGCAGTATTTT.

The chain employs TRBV30 and TRBJ2-1, with D hard to call. The CDR3 is 13 residues long. Germline V CDR1 and CDR2: GTSNPN, SVGIG (reference sequence). V was trimmed by 4 bases and J by 3 bases, leaving 10 bases between them. CDR3 sequence reads: CAWMVGDYNEQFF. The CDR3 nucleotides read TGTGCCTGGATGGTGGGCGACTACAATGAGCAGTTCTTC.

The chain has TRBV15 and TRBJ2-7, with D possibly TRBD2 on 5 matching bases. The CDR3 contains 14 residues. V lost 0 bases and J 1 base, leaving 7 bases between the germline ends. Germline V gives CDR1 LNHNV, CDR2 YYDKDF (reference sequence). CDR3: CATSREGGSYEQYF. For the CDR3, the DNA is TGTGCCACCAGCAGAGAGGGCGGGTCCTACGAGCAGTACTTC.

This clone was observed a few times. The chain couples TRBV7-2 to TRBJ2-1; 11 bases line up with TRBD2. Germline V gene sequence: CDR1 SGHTA, CDR2 FQGNSA. Trimming at V came to 3 bases and at J to 10 bases, leaving 8 bases not matched to a gene. This CDR3 is 15 amino acids long. Written as DNA, the CDR3 is TGTGCCAGCAGCTTCTTAGCCATAGCGGGAGGGGAGCAGTTCTTC. This gives the protein CASSFLAIAGGEQFF. Full variable domain (rest looked up from reference TRBV7-2 and TRBJ2-1): GAGVSQSPSNKVTEKGKDVELRCDPISGHTALYWYRQSLGQGLEFLIYFQGNSAPDKSGLPSDRFSAERTGGSVSTLTIQRTQQEDSAVYLCASSFLAIAGGEQFFGPGTRLTVL.

This clone was seen more than once but under ten times. This sequence joins TRBV29-1 and TRBJ2-7; D unclear. This CDR3 has 12 amino acids. CDR1 and CDR2 from the germline V gene are SQVTM and ANQGSEA. Trimming took 6 bases from V and 0 from J, leaving 9 bases between them. CDR3 region: CSVSTDSYEQYF. The CDR3 DNA is TGCAGCGTGTCCACAGACTCCTACGAGCAGTACTTC.

This clone was seen a handful of times. This rearrangement joins TRBV7-9 to TRBJ1-2; the D is unclear. V lost 1 base, J lost 8 bases, and 14 bases lay in between. This CDR3 has 14 residues. Per the germline V gene, CDR1 is SEHNR and CDR2 is FQNEAQ (reference sequence). CDR3 residues: CASSLDRTSFGYTF. The DNA for the CDR3 is TGTGCCAGCAGCTTAGATAGGACGTCCTTCGGCTACACCTTC.

The chain uses TRBV30 and TRBJ2-7; 8 bases map to TRBD1. The CDR3 is made up of 14 amino acids. Germline-derived CDR1 and CDR2 are GTSNPN and SVGIG (reference sequence). V was clipped by 2 bases and J by 4 bases; unmatched bases: 7. The CDR3 region is CAWSSTGGIYEQYF. The CDR3 nucleotides are TGTGCCTGGAGTAGCACAGGGGGAATTTACGAGCAGTACTTC.

In its sample, this clone was seen a few times. The chain joins TRBV7-9 to TRBJ2-3; D might be TRBD2 (6 bases). Germline V CDR1 and CDR2: SEHNR, FQNEAQ (reference sequence). V was pared by 5 bases and J by 2 bases, with 14 bases between. The CDR3 is 15 residues long. DNA of the CDR3: TGTGCCAGCAGCCCAACGGGACTCAACACAGATACGCAGTATTTT. It is translated as CASSPTGLNTDTQYF.

V is TRBV5-1 and J is TRBJ2-1; 10 bases are shared with TRBD2. Germline CDR1 reads SGHRS; CDR2 reads YFSETQ. Unmatched junction bases numbered 11, after V lost 4 bases and J lost 7 bases. The CDR3 covers 16 residues. CDR3 nucleotides: TGCGCCAGCAGCCCCTTAGCGGGGGGTGTTGCGAATGAGCAGTTCTTC. This sequence encodes CASSPLAGGVANEQFF.

The V and J genes are TRBV28 and TRBJ1-6, with no clear D. The CDR3 spans 15 residues. CDR1 and CDR2 from the germline V gene are MDHEN and SYDVKM. The V gene lost 2 bases and the J gene lost 13 bases, with 18 bases spanning the gap. CDR3 sequence: CASSLQVGRSMPLHF. CDR3 nucleotides: TGTGCCAGCAGTTTACAGGTGGGCCGATCAATGCCCCTCCACTTT.

CDR3 DNA sequence: TGTGCCACCGGGACTAGCGGGAGCAACGAGCAGTACTTC. The encoded protein is CATGTSGSNEQYF. The chain uses TRBV10-3 and TRBJ2-7; 14 bases align to TRBD2. Germline trimming cut 10 bases from V and 5 bases from J; bases unmatched to any gene: 4. CDR3 length: 13 amino acids. Per germline, CDR1 ENHRY and CDR2 SYGVKD.

Only one count was recorded for this clone. The V and J genes are TRBV5-1 and TRBJ2-2, with D possibly being TRBD1 (5 bases). The CDR3 totals 14 residues. Germline V gives CDR1 SGHRS, CDR2 YFSETQ. Trimming took off 4 bases at V and 6 bases at J, with 13 bases between the two ends. The CDR3 sequence is CASSLMTEAGELFF. The CDR3 DNA reads TGCGCCAGCAGCCTGATGACAGAAGCCGGGGAGCTGTTTTTT.

V gene TRBV30 combines with J gene TRBJ2-7, with 10 bases lining up with TRBD1. CDR1 is GTSNPN, CDR2 SVGIG, per germline (reference sequence). J lost 3 bases, V lost 3 bases, and 11 bases had no gene match. The CDR3 is 16 residues long. CDR3 sequence reads: CAWRQTPGQGYYEQYF. The DNA for the CDR3 is TGTGCCTGGAGACAAACGCCGGGACAGGGGTACTACGAGCAGTACTTC.

V gene TRBV5-1 combines with J gene TRBJ1-1, with D unclear. Germline CDR1 reads SGHRS; CDR2 reads YFSETQ. Trimming left V 0 bases short and J 0 bases short, with 6 bases between. The CDR3 contains 14 residues. The CDR3 sequence: CASSLDSMNTEAFF. For the CDR3, the DNA is TGCGCCAGCAGCTTGGATTCCATGAACACTGAAGCTTTCTTT.